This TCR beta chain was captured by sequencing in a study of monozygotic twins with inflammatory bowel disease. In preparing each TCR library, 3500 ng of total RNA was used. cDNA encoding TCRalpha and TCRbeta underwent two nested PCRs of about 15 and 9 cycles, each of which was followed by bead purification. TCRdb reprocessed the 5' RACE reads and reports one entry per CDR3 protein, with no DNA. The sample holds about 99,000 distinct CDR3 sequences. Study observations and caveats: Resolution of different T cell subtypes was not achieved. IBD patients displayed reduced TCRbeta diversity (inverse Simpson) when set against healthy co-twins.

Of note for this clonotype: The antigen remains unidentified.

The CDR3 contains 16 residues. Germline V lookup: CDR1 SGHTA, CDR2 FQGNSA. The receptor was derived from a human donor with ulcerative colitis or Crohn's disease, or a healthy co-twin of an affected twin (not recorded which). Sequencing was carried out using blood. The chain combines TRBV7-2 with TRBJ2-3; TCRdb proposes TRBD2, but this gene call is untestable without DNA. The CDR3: CASSFSLGPSTDTQYF.